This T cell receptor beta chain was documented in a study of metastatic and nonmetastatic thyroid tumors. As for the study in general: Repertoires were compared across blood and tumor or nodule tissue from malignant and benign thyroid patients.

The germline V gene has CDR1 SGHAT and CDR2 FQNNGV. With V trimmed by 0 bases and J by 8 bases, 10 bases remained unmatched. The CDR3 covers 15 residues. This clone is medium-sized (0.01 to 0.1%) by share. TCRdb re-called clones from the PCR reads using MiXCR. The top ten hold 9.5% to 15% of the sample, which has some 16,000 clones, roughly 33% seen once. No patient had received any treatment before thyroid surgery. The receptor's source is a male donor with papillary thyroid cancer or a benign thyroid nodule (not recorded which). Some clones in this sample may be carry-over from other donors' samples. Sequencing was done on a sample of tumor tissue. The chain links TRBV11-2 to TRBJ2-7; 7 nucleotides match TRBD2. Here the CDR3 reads CASSLDLSGGGKQYF. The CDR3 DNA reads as TGTGCCAGCAGCTTAGATTTGAGTGGCGGGGGTAAGCAGTACTTC. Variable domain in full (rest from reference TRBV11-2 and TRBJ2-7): EAGVAQSPRYKIIEKRQSVAFWCNPISGHATLYWYQQILGQGPKLLIQFQNNGVVDDSQLPKDRFSAERLKGVDSTLKIQPAKLEDSAVYLCASSLDLSGGGKQYFGPGTRLTVT.